This T cell receptor beta chain was obtained from a study of blood T cell repertoires in COVID-19. Per the germline V gene, CDR1 is SGDLS and CDR2 is YYNGEE. V shed 3 bases and J shed 6 bases, with 21 bases lying between them. The length of the CDR3 is 17 residues. Per the authors' pipeline: Estimation of nucleated cell counts was performed using reference gene primer amplification. Some clones are missing from TCRdb's copy, which holds only in-frame ones; the method was immunoSEQ multiplex PCR. V, J and clone size are taken as reported in that table, and D and trimming were inferred from the DNA itself. The table shows about 170,000 clones, with about four fifths occurring only once. Participants were aged roughly 18 to 89 years from approximately 25 US areas.

The receptor comes from a woman in her fifties or sixties in a cohort exposed to, infected with or recovered from COVID-19 (not recorded which). The specimen was PBMCs or T cells enriched from blood (not recorded which). V and J are TRBV9 and TRBJ1-4; possibly TRBD1 for D (5 bases). The CDR3, as DNA: TGTGCCAGCAGCGCGCCCCCCGGGAGGGGAGAGGATGAAAAACTGTTTTTT. Residues: CASSAPPGRGEDEKLFF.